This T cell receptor (beta chain) was recovered during a study of T-cell memory formation after mild COVID-19. TCRdb independently ran MiXCR on the 5' RACE reads; one entry per CDR3 protein. This table holds 70,000 to 100,000 distinct CDR3 sequences, approximately 15% found once. Regarding the study as a whole: Cross-reactive memory apparently joined, as some responding clones appeared in pre-infection memory. CM and EM subsets held most contracting CD4+ clones; EMRA held CD8+ ones.

With regard to this clonotype: Antigen specificity is unknown.

This CDR3 has 10 residues. Germline V CDR1 and CDR2: DFQATT, SNEGSKA (reference sequence). V was pared by 7 bases and J by 7 bases, with 10 bases between. The source of this sequence is a man aged 18 to 35 who had mild COVID-19 (a few samples of this study predate the infection). Cell type and time point are not known. The V gene is TRBV20-1, the J gene TRBJ1-1; D gene unclear. The sequencing input was PBMCs or a T cell subset sorted from them (not recorded which). The CDR3 sequence is CSDSASEAFF. The CDR3 DNA reads TGCAGTGATAGCGCGAGTGAAGCTTTCTTT.